One sample yielded the 20 T cell receptor beta chains listed below, sequenced in a study of shared T cell receptors in the human thymus. Assay used: immunoSEQ multiplex PCR; TCRdb lists only in-frame clones, some missing. In the table there are about 500,000 clones, 75% to 85% of which are singletons. The same data also went into a second study, on human thymus T cells.

Sequenced sample: thymocytes. These TCRs come from a boy younger than two with a congenital heart defect.

This chain connects TRBV4-3 to TRBJ1-1; TRBD1 might be the D (6 bases). Looked up from germline, CDR1 is LGHNA and CDR2 is YSLEER. CDR3 length: 15 residues. Trimming stripped 2 bases from V and 0 bases from J, with 10 bases between. The CDR3 DNA reads as TGCGCCAGCAGCCAAACCGGGACACTGAACACTGAAGCTTTCTTT. Translated: CASSQTGTLNTEAFF.

J is TRBJ2-5 and V is TRBV6-6, with 7 bases that match TRBD2. Germline V CDR1 and CDR2: MNHNY, SVGAGI (reference sequence). This CDR3 region has 16 residues. V shed 1 base, J shed 3 bases, and the junction held 8 bases outside the gene matches. CDR3 region: CASSYYPGLAEETQYF. CDR3 nucleotide sequence: TGTGCCAGCAGTTACTACCCCGGGCTAGCGGAAGAGACCCAGTACTTC.

The chain recombines TRBV5-6 with TRBJ1-1; 8 nucleotides align to TRBD1. The V segment lost 0 bases and the J segment 5 bases; nucleotides outside the gene matches: 6. There are 15 residues in the CDR3. Germline lookup yields CDR1 SGHDT and CDR2 YYEEEE. CDR3 loop: CASSLDGQGGTEAFF. The CDR3 nucleotides are TGTGCCAGCAGCTTGGATGGACAGGGCGGGACTGAAGCTTTCTTT.

The rearrangement joins TRBV10-3 to TRBJ2-2; 13 nucleotides agree with TRBD2. Germline values: CDR1 ENHRY, CDR2 SYGVKD. Trimming at V came to 5 bases and at J to 0 bases, leaving 3 bases not matched to a gene. CDR3 length: 17 amino acids. CDR3 sequence (DNA): TGTGCCATCAGTCAACTAGCGGGAGGGTCGAACACCGGGGAGCTGTTTTTT. Amino acids: CAISQLAGGSNTGELFF.

V and J are TRBV6-5 and TRBJ1-2; D is unclear. Germline loops: CDR1 MNHEY, CDR2 SVGAGI. The CDR3 is 13 amino acids. V was clipped by 2 bases and J by 6 bases, with 10 bases between them. This chain's CDR3 is CASSYGRVNGYTF. The CDR3 bases are TGTGCCAGCAGTTACGGGAGGGTCAATGGCTACACCTTC.

This chain joins TRBV27 and TRBJ2-7; D possibly corresponds to TRBD2 (5 bases). CDR3 size: 14 residues. Looked up from germline, CDR1 is MNHEY and CDR2 is SMNVEV (reference sequence). Trimming left V 1 base short and J 7 bases short, with 14 bases between. CDR3 residues: CASSLYGVSREQYF. In DNA, the CDR3 is TGTGCCAGCAGTTTATACGGGGTCAGTCGAGAGCAGTACTTC.

The rearrangement links TRBV21-1 to TRBJ1-5. TRBV21-1 is deemed a pseudogene. The CDR3 is 16 residues long. CDR3 region: CASSKDMRFSNQPQHF. The CDR3 DNA sequence: TGTGCCAGCAGCAAAGATATGAGATTTAGCAATCAGCCCCAGCATTTT.

The V and J genes are TRBV19 and TRBJ2-6; 7 bases agree with TRBD1. This CDR3 is 17 amino acids long. The trim removed 4 bases at V and 0 bases at J, leaving 6 bases unmatched. Germline V gives CDR1 LNHDA, CDR2 SQIVND (reference sequence). The CDR3 is CASSRDSLSSGANVLTF. CDR3 in DNA: TGTGCCAGTAGTAGGGACAGTCTCAGCTCTGGGGCCAACGTCCTGACTTTC.

With regard to this clone: The junction differs from germline at one of its ends, possibly a read error. The rearrangement uses TRBV28 and TRBJ2-5, with 7 bases aligning to TRBD1. CDR1 and CDR2 from the germline V gene are MDHEN and SYDVKM. The CDR3 is made up of 15 amino acids. DNA of the CDR3: TGTGCCAGCGGTTTTGACAGGGAACGGAGGGAGACCCAGTACTTC. Residues: CASGFDRERRETQYF.

This chain links TRBV4-3 with TRBJ2-2; 12 positions agree with TRBD2. Per germline, CDR1 LGHNA and CDR2 YSLEER. V shed 3 bases and J 6 bases; nucleotides not matched to a gene: 14. The CDR3 consists of 19 residues. CDR3 protein: CASSHLGLAGSSCPGELFF. Written as DNA, the CDR3 is TGCGCCAGCAGCCACCTTGGACTAGCGGGATCGAGTTGCCCCGGGGAGCTGTTTTTT.

In its sample, this clone was seen a few times. The rearrangement uses TRBV30 and TRBJ2-5, with 10 nucleotides matching TRBD1. The CDR3 sequence is 15 residues long. In germline, CDR1 is GTSNPN, CDR2 SVGIG (reference sequence). The trim removed 2 bases at V and 0 bases at J, leaving 3 bases unmatched. The CDR3 loop is CAWSQDRGYQETQYF. The CDR3 DNA is TGTGCCTGGAGTCAGGACAGGGGGTACCAAGAGACCCAGTACTTC.

The chain links TRBV7-9 to TRBJ1-1, with D tentatively TRBD1 (5 bases). This CDR3 is 17 amino acids long. The V end was cut by 3 bases, the J end by 0 bases, with 17 bases between. CDR1 is SEHNR and CDR2 is FQNEAQ in the germline V gene (reference sequence). This chain's CDR3 is CASSFGVRTPVNTEAFF. CDR3 coding DNA: TGTGCCAGCAGCTTCGGAGTTCGGACACCAGTGAACACTGAAGCTTTCTTT.

This clone came up once. The chain is built from TRBV14 and TRBJ2-1; D perhaps matches TRBD2 (6 bases). The germline V gene has CDR1 SGHDN and CDR2 FVKESK. Trimming stripped 5 bases from V and 7 bases from J, with 21 bases between. The CDR3 totals 16 residues. CDR3 coding DNA: TGTGCCAGCAGCGGACGCGGGGCTGGGTGGTTGAATGAGCAGTTCTTC. Its translation: CASSGRGAGWLNEQFF.

Comments on this clone: One end of the junction is discordant with germline, which a read error may explain. This rearrangement joins TRBV7-9 to TRBJ1-5; D unresolved. CDR1 is SEHNR and CDR2 is FQNEAQ in the germline V gene (reference sequence). The CDR3 is 14 residues long. The CDR3 loop is CASSLGPDNRPQHF. The CDR3 DNA reads TGTGCCAGCAGCTTAGGGCCCGACAATCGGCCCCAGCATTTT.

Details on this clone: The germline gene is not matched at one end of the junction; a read error may be the cause. The chain joins TRBV11-2 to TRBJ2-7, with TRBD2 matching 16 bases. CDR1 and CDR2 (germline): SGHAT, FQNNGV. This CDR3 is 19 amino acids long. CDR3 coding DNA: TGTGACAGCAGCCCCCGGGGACTAGCGGGAGGGCCTAGGTACTACGAGCAGTACTTC. Amino acids: CDSSPRGLAGGPRYYEQYF.

The CDR3 is CASSQDEIGSSGSSTDTQYF. The CDR3 DNA follows: TGCGCCAGCAGCCAAGATGAGATAGGCTCTAGCGGTTCTAGCACAGATACGCAGTATTTT. V and J are TRBV4-1 and TRBJ2-3, with TRBD2 identical over 7 bases. The length of the CDR3 is 20 residues. The J segment lost 0 bases and the V segment lost 0 bases, leaving 15 bases of the junction unmatched. In germline, CDR1 is MGHRA, CDR2 YSYEKL.

The rearrangement joins TRBV28 to TRBJ1-2; 9 bases line up with TRBD1. The V gene end was trimmed by 10 bases and the J gene end by 4 bases; junction bases not matched to a gene: 7. CDR3 size: 13 residues. Germline values: CDR1 MDHEN, CDR2 SYDVKM. The CDR3 region has the DNA TGTGCCATACGGACAGGGGCCCCCTATGGCTACACCTTC. Residues: CAIRTGAPYGYTF.

The chain links TRBV27 to TRBJ2-2; the D is unclear. The CDR3 loop spans 12 amino acids. Trimming shortened V by 8 bases and J by 1 base, and 5 bases separated the two germline ends. In germline, CDR1 is MNHEY, CDR2 SMNVEV (reference sequence). CDR3 in amino acids: CASRENTGELFF. In nucleotides, the CDR3 is TGTGCCAGCCGAGAGAACACCGGGGAGCTGTTTTTT.

The chain is built from TRBV5-1 and TRBJ2-5, with 7 positions matching TRBD1. The J call may be in error: the DNA end matches TRBJ2-7 better. Per germline, CDR1 SGHRS and CDR2 YFSETQ. CDR3 length equals 15 residues. CDR3 in amino acids: CASSLGGGLANEQYF. CDR3 DNA sequence: TGCGCCAGCAGCTTGGGAGGGGGCCTTGCCAACGAGCAGTACTTC.

This clone was found a few times. The V call is TRBV5-6, the J call TRBJ2-7; TRBD1 is a possible D gene (6 bases). CDR3 size: 12 residues. V lost 3 bases and J lost 6, with 10 bases in between. Germline V gene data show CDR1 as SGHDT and CDR2 as YYEEEE. The CDR3 protein is CASSSADSEQYF. The CDR3 bases are TGTGCCAGCAGCTCGGCGGACAGCGAGCAGTACTTC.